This entry concerns a single TCR beta chain. Its antigen is undetermined. Repertoires were generated with immunoSEQ multiplex PCR, while TCRdb's copy carries only in-frame clones and drops some. The top ten hold more than 7.5% of the sample, which has 90,000 to 150,000 clones, approximately 85% seen once. These data are taken from a study of T cell responses to AZD1222 COVID-19 vaccine. Study-wide context: Pooling of second doses given at about 4 or about 12 weeks was done.

The study's findings and limits: The donor group comprised mostly white British people and more females; the analysis possibly underestimated clonal diversity. Just a handful of AZD1222 recipients tested seropositive at baseline.

The CDR3 covers 15 residues. CDR1 and CDR2 from the germline V gene are SGHVS and FQNEAQ. Deletions cut 1 base from V and 3 bases from J, with 12 bases between. The receptor was isolated from an adult in good health. Sequencing used peripheral blood, obtained on day 0 of AZD1222 vaccination. The chain has TRBV7-8 and TRBJ2-5; D perhaps matches TRBD2 (6 bases). CDR3 bases: TGTGCCAGCAGCTTAGAGGCGGGATTGGAAGAGACCCAGTACTTC. Residues: CASSLEAGLEETQYF.